These 3 T cell receptor beta chains were sequenced from one sample in a study of control samples from healthy donors and cancer patients. Libraries were prepared by immunoSEQ multiplex PCR; TCRdb keeps only in-frame clonotypes and omits some of them. The table shows tens of thousands of clones, with about nine tenths occurring only once. The specimen sequenced was blood. Receptors originate from a man aged 30 to 39 in good health.

The CDR3 region is CAWSVSIRVVGYTF. CDR3 nucleotide sequence: TGTGCCTGGAGTGTATCGATCCGGGTCGTTGGCTACACCTTC. The chain joins TRBV30 to TRBJ1-2, with D uncertain. V lost 0 bases and J 7 bases, leaving 15 bases between the germline ends. Germline V gives CDR1 GTSNPN, CDR2 SVGIG (reference sequence). This CDR3 is 14 amino acids long.

The rearrangement uses TRBV6-1 and TRBJ1-3; no clear D gene. The V gene's germline CDR1 is MNHNS and CDR2 SASEGT. Trimming removed 3 bases at V and 5 bases at J, with 11 bases between. The CDR3 extends over 14 amino acids. CDR3 sequence: CASSEIDRRNTIYF. CDR3 DNA sequence: TGTGCCAGCAGTGAGATCGATAGGAGAAACACCATATATTTT.

The gene calls are TRBV7-2 and TRBJ2-7; D is perhaps TRBD2 (5 bases). Germline values: CDR1 SGHTA, CDR2 FQGNSA. V was clipped by 1 base and J by 3 bases, with 10 bases between them. CDR3 size: 14 residues. CDR3 DNA: TGTGCCAGCAGCTTAGGCCGGACTTTCTACGAGCAGTACTTC. It codes for CASSLGRTFYEQYF.